One and the same sample provided the 26 T cell receptor beta chains below, sequenced in a study of graft-versus-host responses after intestinal transplantation (dated by TCRdb to the early 2020s). The library was made by the immunoSEQ multiplex PCR assay. TCRdb obtained this table from immuneACCESS and retained in-frame rearrangements with V and J assigned. These tables miss some clones; where compared with another copy, unresolved V genes account for less than half of the shortfall, and the remainder is unexplained. The table for this sample lists 75,000 to 100,000 clones; around nine tenths of them were counted only once. The top ten hold around 15% of the sample. The sample here was PBMCs, taken around 450 days after intestinal transplant. The receptors originated from a human patient who received an intestinal transplant, so some T cells may come from the graft donor.

The chain recombines TRBV6-6 with TRBJ1-1; 7 bases line up with TRBD1. CDR3 length: 15 amino acids. CDR1 and CDR2 from the germline V gene are MNHNY and SVGAGI (reference sequence). V shed 7 bases and J 0 bases; nucleotides not matched to a gene: 8. CDR3 nucleotides: TGTGCCAGCAACTGGGAGGACAGGATGAACACTGAAGCTTTCTTT. Translated, it gives CASNWEDRMNTEAFF.

This clone was observed a handful of times. The chain employs TRBV27 and TRBJ1-1, with no clear D. This CDR3 contains 12 residues. The V end lost 6 bases, the J end lost 0 bases, and 5 bases lay between the germline ends. Looked up from germline, CDR1 is MNHEY and CDR2 is SMNVEV (reference sequence). CDR3 region: CASRHMNTEAFF. The CDR3 region has the DNA TGTGCCAGCAGGCATATGAACACTGAAGCTTTCTTT.

The chain uses TRBV27 and TRBJ2-3; TRBD1 is a possible D gene (6 bases). From germline, CDR1 is MNHEY and CDR2 SMNVEV (reference sequence). This CDR3 comprises 13 residues. The ends were cut back, 5 bases at V and 2 bases at J, with 8 bases in the middle. CDR3 bases: TGTGCCAGCAGTGGACAGCACACAGATACGCAGTATTTT. Its protein is CASSGQHTDTQYF.

The V gene is TRBV5-1, the J gene TRBJ2-5; the match to TRBD1 covers 8 bases. CDR1 and CDR2 from the germline V gene are SGHRS and YFSETQ. V shed 0 bases, J shed 4 bases, and the junction held 5 bases outside the gene matches. The length of the CDR3 is 15 residues. The CDR3 nucleotides are TGCGCCAGCAGCTTGGTGGCAGGGGGCGCAGAGACCCAGTACTTC. Protein sequence: CASSLVAGGAETQYF.

This clone was detected only once. This chain connects TRBV5-1 to TRBJ2-1; D is unresolved. Between the trimmed V and J ends, which lost 7 bases and 0 bases, there was a span of 17 bases. Germline V lookup: CDR1 SGHRS, CDR2 YFSETQ. The CDR3 runs to 16 residues. In DNA, the CDR3 is TGCGCCAGCGGACCTCGAAGGTCTAGCTCCTACAATGAGCAGTTCTTC. As protein: CASGPRRSSSYNEQFF.

The rearrangement links TRBV2 to TRBJ1-6, with a possible D match to TRBD1 (5 bases). V gave up 6 bases and J gave up 9 bases, with 12 bases separating them. This CDR3 is built from 13 residues. Germline V lookup: CDR1 SNHLY, CDR2 FYNNEI. CDR3 in DNA: TGTGCCAGCAGCCGGGGGTTTCGTTCACCCCTCCACTTT. It is translated as CASSRGFRSPLHF.

The V call is TRBV19, the J call TRBJ1-2; D might be TRBD1 (5 bases). Trimming left V 5 bases short and J 8 bases short, with 18 bases between. The V gene's germline CDR1 is LNHDA and CDR2 SQIVND (reference sequence). The CDR3 extends over 14 amino acids. This chain's CDR3 is CASSQSGTTPGYTF. Here the CDR3 DNA reads TGTGCCAGTAGTCAATCCGGGACCACTCCGGGCTACACCTTC.

The chain couples TRBV27 to TRBJ2-2; D call uncertain. The CDR3 spans 16 residues. Between the trimmed V and J ends, which lost 6 bases and 6 bases, there was a span of 20 bases. Germline V CDR1 and CDR2: MNHEY, SMNVEV (reference sequence). As DNA, the CDR3 is TGTGCCAGCAGCTCTCTTACTTCTTTGGCGGCCGGGGAGCTGTTTTTT. Its translation: CASSSLTSLAAGELFF.

The chain couples TRBV7-9 to TRBJ2-3; perhaps TRBD1 as D (6 bases). V was shortened by 4 bases and J by 6 bases, with 11 bases between the two germline ends. CDR1 and CDR2 from the germline V gene are SEHNR and FQNEAQ (reference sequence). This CDR3 contains 13 residues. The CDR3 protein is CASSSGVPDTQYF. CDR3 nucleotide sequence: TGTGCCAGCAGCTCAGGGGTCCCCGATACGCAGTATTTT.

This chain links TRBV19 with TRBJ1-1; no clear D gene. The V and J ends lost 1 base and 4 bases respectively, with 7 bases between them. The CDR3 is made up of 13 amino acids. Germline lookup yields CDR1 LNHDA and CDR2 SQIVND (reference sequence). The CDR3, as DNA: TGTGCCAGTAGTATAGGGGCGGCCACTGAAGCTTTCTTT. Its protein is CASSIGAATEAFF. Supplemented by reference TRBV19 and TRBJ1-1, the full variable domain reads DGGITQSPKYLFRKEGQNVTLSCEQNLNHDAMYWYRQDPGQGLRLIYYSQIVNDFQKGDIAEGYSVSREKKESFPLTVTSAQKNPTAFYLCASSIGAATEAFFGQGTRLTVV.

The sample holds one count of this clone. The chain joins TRBV6-4 to TRBJ1-1; 9 bases map to TRBD1. Germline CDR1 MRHNA, CDR2 SNTAGT. Losses at the gene ends were 6 bases for V and 5 bases for J; bases not matched to a gene: 4. The CDR3 is 13 amino acids. DNA of the CDR3: TGTGCCAGCAGGGAAGACAGGGGGACTGAAGCTTTCTTT. This translates into CASREDRGTEAFF.

Note on this clone: Other DNA variants within this sample encode the same CDR3. The rearrangement joins TRBV7-3 to TRBJ2-6, with 8 nucleotides matching TRBD2. The V gene end was trimmed by 5 bases and the J gene end by 0 bases; junction bases not matched to a gene: 9. CDR1 SGHTA and CDR2 FQGTGA come from the germline V gene. The CDR3 has 18 residues. CDR3 sequence: CASSAKAGAFSGANVLTF. In nucleotides, the CDR3 is TGTGCCAGCAGCGCCAAAGCGGGGGCGTTCTCTGGGGCCAACGTCCTGACTTTC.

This clone has a single count. V usage is TRBV2 and J usage is TRBJ2-2; a possible D gene is TRBD1 (6 bases). The CDR3 loop spans 14 amino acids. V gave up 8 bases and J gave up 6 bases, with 16 bases separating them. CDR1 SNHLY and CDR2 FYNNEI come from the germline V gene. The chain's CDR3 is CASSMTGGAGELFF. CDR3 DNA: TGTGCCAGCTCTATGACAGGAGGTGCCGGGGAGCTGTTTTTT.

CDR3 in amino acids: CASSLEGTGVRETQYF. In DNA form, the CDR3 reads TGTGCCAGCAGCTTAGAGGGGACAGGGGTTCGAGAGACCCAGTACTTC. The chain is built from TRBV11-2 and TRBJ2-5; 10 bases are shared with TRBD1. This CDR3 comprises 16 residues. Trimming took 0 bases from V and 4 from J; bases not matched to a gene: 5. The germline V gene encodes CDR1 SGHAT and CDR2 FQNNGV.

The rearrangement uses TRBV18 and TRBJ2-7, with 7 nucleotides matching TRBD2. Germline V CDR1 and CDR2: KGHSH, LQKENI. Unmatched junction bases numbered 10, after V lost 6 bases and J lost 5 bases. This CDR3 is 14 amino acids long. This chain's CDR3 is CASSPTAGEDEQYF. The DNA of the CDR3 is TGTGCCAGCTCCCCTACGGCGGGGGAAGACGAGCAGTACTTC.

The gene calls are TRBV21-1 and TRBJ1-1; the D call TRBD1 from the table was never checked on the DNA. TRBV21-1 is flagged as a pseudogene. CDR3 length: 13 amino acids. The CDR3 sequence is CASSKGGDTEAFF. DNA of the CDR3: TGTGCCAGCAGCAAAGGGGGCGACACTGAAGCTTTCTTT.

V gene TRBV7-6 combines with J gene TRBJ2-5; 12 nucleotides align to TRBD2. There are 16 residues in the CDR3. CDR1 SGHVS and CDR2 FNYEAQ come from the germline V gene. V lost 7 bases, J lost 7 bases, and 13 bases stayed unmatched. CDR3: CASTPGLAGGLGTQYF. CDR3 sequence (DNA): TGTGCCAGCACCCCGGGTCTAGCGGGGGGGCTAGGGACCCAGTACTTC.

This chain joins TRBV13 and TRBJ1-1, with TRBD1 as a possible D gene (5 bases). CDR1 is PRHDT and CDR2 is FYEKMQ in the germline V gene (reference sequence). The CDR3 has 12 amino acids. V was clipped by 4 bases and J by 6 bases, with 9 bases between them. The CDR3 DNA reads TGTGCCAGCAGCTCCGGGGGGGCTGAAGCTTTCTTT. Its translation is CASSSGGAEAFF.

The chain combines TRBV6-1 with TRBJ2-5; D unclear. With 6 bases removed from V and 1 base from J, the gap between germline ends came to 9 bases. Germline lookup yields CDR1 MNHNS and CDR2 SASEGT. The CDR3 has 13 amino acids. The CDR3 coding sequence is TGTGCCAGCAGCCCGTGGAGCCAAGAGACCCAGTACTTC. It yields the protein CASSPWSQETQYF.

The chain couples TRBV7-6 to TRBJ2-7; D not certain. With 5 bases removed from V and 0 bases from J, the gap between germline ends came to 17 bases. This CDR3 contains 16 residues. CDR1 is SGHVS, CDR2 FNYEAQ, per germline. The CDR3 DNA reads TGTGCCAGCAGCACCGGACCGATAAAAAGCTCCTACGAGCAGTACTTC. Protein: CASSTGPIKSSYEQYF. The full variable domain, in which reference TRBV7-6 and TRBJ2-7 provide the parts outside the CDR3, is GAGVSQSPRYKVTKRGQDVALRCDPISGHVSLYWYRQALGQGPEFLTYFNYEAQQDKSGLPNDRFSAERPEGSISTLTIQRTEQRDSAMYRCASSTGPIKSSYEQYFGPGTRLTVT.

The rearrangement links TRBV25-1 to TRBJ2-1; the D call may be TRBD1 or TRBD2 (6 bases each). The germline CDR1 and CDR2 sequences are MGHDK and SYGVNS. The germline V and J ends were trimmed by 6 bases and 0 bases, with 9 bases remaining between them. The CDR3 is 14 amino acids. In nucleotides, the CDR3 is TGTGCCAGCAGGAAGGGGGGCTCCTACAATGAGCAGTTCTTC. Translated: CASRKGGSYNEQFF. The complete variable domain, with remaining parts taken from reference TRBV25-1 and TRBJ2-1, reads EADIYQTPRYLVIGTGKKITLECSQTMGHDKMYWYQQDPGMELHLIHYSYGVNSTEKGDLSSESTVSRIRTEHFPLTLESARPSHTSQYLCASRKGGSYNEQFFGPGTRLTVL.

This sequence joins TRBV7-9 and TRBJ2-7, with 8 bases aligning to TRBD1. This CDR3 comprises 16 residues. After removal of 10 bases from V and 7 bases from J, the junction contained 21 bases not matched to a gene. From germline, CDR1 is SEHNR and CDR2 FQNEAQ (reference sequence). DNA of the CDR3: TGTGCCACCGAGGGGCGACCACTCAGGGGGCTAGGTGAGCAGTACTTC. Translation gives CATEGRPLRGLGEQYF.

The CDR3 region is CASSFAGESRNTIYF. CDR3 DNA sequence: TGCGCCAGCAGCTTTGCGGGAGAGTCTAGAAACACCATATATTTT. V gene TRBV5-1 combines with J gene TRBJ1-3; no definite D call. Looked up from germline, CDR1 is SGHRS and CDR2 is YFSETQ. The CDR3 loop spans 15 amino acids. The germline V and J ends were trimmed by 2 bases and 5 bases, with 14 bases remaining between them.

V usage is TRBV4-1 and J usage is TRBJ1-2; D possibly corresponds to TRBD1 (5 bases). Trimming pared 0 bases from V and 0 bases from J, leaving 14 bases between. The germline V gene encodes CDR1 MGHRA and CDR2 YSYEKL. This CDR3 spans 17 amino acids. This CDR3 is CASSQEGRGIPNYGYTF. CDR3 in DNA: TGCGCCAGCAGCCAAGAGGGGCGGGGAATACCTAACTATGGCTACACCTTC.

This clone was counted a single time. The rearrangement links TRBV27 to TRBJ1-2; 9 bases fit TRBD1. Per germline, CDR1 MNHEY and CDR2 SMNVEV (reference sequence). The CDR3 runs to 18 residues. Trimming cost V 6 bases and J 0 bases; bases outside gene matches: 14. In nucleotides, the CDR3 is TGTGCCAGCAGCCAACGCTGGGACAGGGCGGCCCCTAACTATGGCTACACCTTC. It yields the protein CASSQRWDRAAPNYGYTF.

The J gene is TRBJ2-7, the V gene TRBV5-1; 10 nucleotides line up with TRBD1. V lost 5 bases and J lost 3; bases outside the gene matches: 2. The CDR3 consists of 13 residues. The germline V gene has CDR1 SGHRS and CDR2 YFSETQ. The CDR3 is CASRRDRGYEQYF. The CDR3 nucleotides are TGCGCCAGCAGGCGGGACAGGGGCTACGAGCAGTACTTC.